This TCR beta chain was documented in a study of read filtering for tumor transcriptome and immune sequencing. Notes on the study in general: The CD138-negative fraction was mixed bone marrow immune cells, not pure T cells.

Molecular barcoded adaptors covering alpha/delta and beta/gamma chains were used on around 400 ng RNA. Each CDR3 protein gets one entry after TCRdb re-called the reads with MiXCR. The sample contains 90,000 to 95,000 distinct CDR3 sequences, about 22% of which appear only once. This clonotype has ten or more counts. Its antigen is as yet unknown. Per germline, CDR1 DFQATT and CDR2 SNEGSKA (reference sequence). V lost 3 bases, J lost 3 bases, and 11 bases lay in between. This CDR3 has 13 amino acids. Every patient had bone marrow sampled while the disease was active. The sample was a population of CD138-negative cells sorted from bone marrow. V gene TRBV20-1 combines with J gene TRBJ1-1, with D tentatively TRBD1 (6 bases). This TCR derives from a donor aged 40 or over with multiple myeloma. DNA for the CDR3: TGCAGTGCTAGTCAGGGGATGGACACTGAAGCTTTCTTT. Translated, it gives CSASQGMDTEAFF.